A single TCR beta chain is shown here with its context. Those enrolled in Seattle joined during active infection and were followed longitudinally afterward. This CDR3 spans 14 amino acids. Trimming left V 4 bases short and J 4 bases short, with 13 bases between. Germline-derived CDR1 and CDR2 are SGHNT and YENEEA. The data were taken from a study of blood T cell repertoires in COVID-19. Study context: The United States, Italy and Spain were the sources of the acute and convalescent COVID-19 samples. PBMCs, B-cell-depleted T cells, or T cells provided the cDNA or gDNA that made up the material.

In the source study's methods: Amplification of reference gene primers was used by the study to estimate nucleated cell counts. Assay used: immunoSEQ multiplex PCR; TCRdb lists only in-frame clones, some missing. For V, J and clone size, that table is used; D and trimming come from the DNA. The sample consists of tens of thousands of clones, about four fifths of them appearing once. The genes are TRBV11-3 and TRBJ2-5; D remains unclear. Material for sequencing was peripheral blood. The sequence was obtained from a man aged 25 to 45 with COVID-19, enrolled during active disease. The CDR3 spells CASSSPRLRETQYF. The CDR3 bases are TGTGCCAGCAGCTCGCCCAGGTTGCGAGAGACCCAGTACTTC. Variable domain in full (rest from reference TRBV11-3 and TRBJ2-5): EAGVVQSPRYKIIEKKQPVAFWCNPISGHNTLYWYLQNLGQGPELLIRYENEEAVDDSQLPKDRFSAERLKGVDSTLKIQPAELGDSAVYLCASSSPRLRETQYFGPGTRLLVL.